This TCR beta chain was identified in a study of OX40 agonist ivuxolimab in advanced cancers. The table came from immunoSEQ multiplex PCR; TCRdb's copy has only in-frame clones and leaves some out. This sample has fewer than 50,000 clones, with 80% to 95% found just once. The CDR3 totals 14 residues. Germline V CDR1 and CDR2: SGHNT, YYREEE (reference sequence). The V end was cut by 4 bases, the J end by 4 bases, with 15 bases between. Specimen: CD4+ or CD8+ T cells sorted from blood, collected in a trial of the OX40 agonist ivuxolimab. The chain is built from TRBV5-4 and TRBJ2-7, with D perhaps matching TRBD1 or TRBD2 (6 bases each). The origin of this receptor is an adult with an advanced solid tumor such as melanoma, head and neck, liver or kidney cancer. This chain's CDR3 is CASSPGVTGYEQYF. For the CDR3, the DNA is TGTGCCAGCAGCCCGGGAGTTACAGGGTACGAGCAGTACTTC.